The 23 T cell receptor beta chains listed next were all sequenced from one sample in a study of T cell responses to AZD1222 COVID-19 vaccine. Using immunoSEQ multiplex PCR, the repertoire was profiled, and TCRdb retains in-frame clones only, with some absent. The sample carries about 110,000 clones, 90% recorded once. Material: peripheral blood, obtained 28 days after the second AZD1222 dose. The receptors come from an adult who received the AZD1222 COVID-19 vaccine.

The chain combines TRBV19 with TRBJ2-3; 8 bases fit TRBD2. Germline V lookup: CDR1 LNHDA, CDR2 SQIVND (reference sequence). The CDR3 is 13 amino acids. V was pared by 6 bases and J by 6 bases, with 5 bases of the junction left unmatched. CDR3 coding DNA: TGTGCCAGTAGATACAGCGGGGGCGATACGCAGTATTTT. Protein product: CASRYSGGDTQYF.

The CDR3 reads CATSETGREAYF. CDR3 DNA: TGTGCCACCAGTGAGACGGGGAGGGAAGCGTATTTT. V usage is TRBV24-1 and J usage is TRBJ2-3; 7 nucleotides agree with TRBD2. The ends lost 4 bases at V and 14 bases at J; junction bases unmatched: 8. The CDR3 runs 12 residues. CDR1 and CDR2 (germline): KGHDR, SFDVKD.

This chain connects TRBV3-1 (or the pseudogene TRBV3-2) to TRBJ1-4; D uncertain. This CDR3 is 14 amino acids long. Per germline, CDR1 LGHDT and CDR2 YNNKEL (reference sequence). The V gene lost 9 bases and the J gene lost 0 bases, with 11 bases spanning the gap. The DNA of the CDR3 is TGTGCCAGTAGCGACTTAGCAACTAATGAAAAACTGTTTTTT. Protein product: CASSDLATNEKLFF.

This clone appeared a single time. The CDR3 reads CASGGLTMGYTF. The CDR3 region has the DNA TGCGCCAGCGGGGGGCTAACTATGGGCTACACCTTC. The chain employs TRBV4-1 and TRBJ1-2, with D perhaps TRBD1 (6 bases). Trimming stripped 8 bases from V and 8 bases from J, with 15 bases between. There are 12 residues in the CDR3. The germline CDR1 and CDR2 sequences are MGHRA and YSYEKL.

The chain couples TRBV6-5 to TRBJ2-7; D is unresolved. The ends were cut back, 1 base at V and 12 bases at J, with 16 bases in the middle. Looked up from germline, CDR1 is MNHEY and CDR2 is SVGAGI. The length of the CDR3 is 13 residues. This chain's CDR3 is CASSYYSTGALYF. CDR3 nucleotides: TGTGCCAGCAGTTACTACTCTACGGGCGCGTTGTACTTC.

The V gene is TRBV19, the J gene TRBJ2-7, with TRBD1 matching 9 bases. The CDR3 loop spans 13 amino acids. In germline, CDR1 is LNHDA, CDR2 SQIVND (reference sequence). Trimming removed 10 bases from V and 3 bases from J; junction bases left unmatched: 7. CDR3 DNA sequence: TGTGCCACCTCAGACAGGGGGTACTACGAGCAGTACTTC. Amino acid sequence: CATSDRGYYEQYF.

The chain's CDR3 is CASSLGLTGGNEKLFF. In nucleotides, the CDR3 is TGTGCCAGCAGCTTAGGGTTGACAGGGGGTAATGAAAAACTGTTTTTT. The chain has TRBV7-2 and TRBJ1-4; 9 bases line up with TRBD1. The CDR3 extends over 16 amino acids. In germline, CDR1 is SGHTA, CDR2 FQGNSA. Trimming removed 1 base from V and 4 bases from J; junction bases left unmatched: 4.

The genes are TRBV5-1 and TRBJ2-7, with D possibly being TRBD1 (6 bases). CDR3 length equals 13 residues. V lost 4 bases to trimming and J lost 2 bases, with 10 bases between them. Germline-derived CDR1 and CDR2 are SGHRS and YFSETQ. CDR3 sequence: CASSTGQPYEQYF. CDR3 DNA sequence: TGCGCCAGCAGCACTGGACAGCCCTACGAGCAGTACTTC.

With respect to this clone: At one end the junction does not follow the germline gene, possibly because of a read error. This CDR3 reads CAWSPRDTEAFF. CDR3 nucleotide sequence: TGTGCCTGGAGCCCACGGGACACAGAAGCTTTCTTT. The chain combines TRBV30 with TRBJ1-1, with D possibly matching TRBD1 (6 bases). Germline lookup yields CDR1 GTSNPN and CDR2 SVGIG (reference sequence). CDR3 length equals 12 residues.

The chain employs TRBV5-4 and TRBJ2-7; the D gene is possibly TRBD2 (6 bases). Trimming stripped 2 bases from V and 7 bases from J, with 13 bases between. The CDR3 extends over 13 amino acids. Germline CDR1 SGHNT, CDR2 YYREEE (reference sequence). The CDR3 DNA follows: TGTGCCAGCAGCTTCTCTCCGGCGGGGGAGCAGTACTTC. Residues: CASSFSPAGEQYF.

The gene calls are TRBV7-9 and TRBJ2-7; either TRBD1 or TRBD2 may supply D (5 bases each). Germline V gene lookup returns CDR1 SEHNR and CDR2 FQNEAQ (reference sequence). V lost 5 bases, J lost 0 bases, and 11 bases lay in between. The CDR3 runs 14 residues. CDR3 loop: CASSPWDGSYEQYF. The DNA for the CDR3 is TGTGCCAGCAGCCCCTGGGACGGCTCCTACGAGCAGTACTTC.

The chain couples TRBV6-6 to TRBJ1-5, with D unclear. CDR1 MNHNY and CDR2 SVGAGI come from the germline V gene (reference sequence). Trimming stripped 3 bases from V and 6 bases from J, with 15 bases between. This CDR3 has 15 residues. The CDR3 is CASSYQGLVGQPQHF. In DNA, the CDR3 is TGTGCCAGCAGTTATCAAGGGCTAGTTGGTCAGCCCCAGCATTTT.

V and J are TRBV11-2 and TRBJ2-1; the match to TRBD1 covers 8 bases. The V gene's germline CDR1 is SGHAT and CDR2 FQNNGV. V trimming: 5 bases; J trimming: 4 bases; junction bases outside the gene matches: 1. There are 13 residues in the CDR3. The CDR3 loop is CASSRDRYNEQFF. Here the CDR3 DNA reads TGTGCCAGCAGCCGGGACAGGTACAATGAGCAGTTCTTC.

Details on this clone: The germline gene is not matched at one end of the junction; a read error may be the cause. The chain carries TRBV2 and TRBJ1-5; D gene unclear. The length of the CDR3 is 15 residues. CDR1 is SNHLY, CDR2 FYNNEI, per germline. In DNA form, the CDR3 reads TGTGCCAGCAGCGAAGGGATCGATAGCAATCAGCCCCAGCATTTT. Its translation is CASSEGIDSNQPQHF.

V usage is TRBV3-1 (or the pseudogene TRBV3-2) and J usage is TRBJ2-2; D may be TRBD1 (5 bases). V gave up 0 bases and J gave up 9 bases, with 11 bases separating them. This CDR3 comprises 14 residues. Germline V gives CDR1 LGHDT, CDR2 YNNKEL (reference sequence). The CDR3, as DNA: TGTGCCAGCAGCCAAGATCAGGGCAGCCGGGAGCTGTTTTTT. Protein sequence: CASSQDQGSRELFF.

The chain recombines TRBV7-2 with TRBJ2-1; D call uncertain. Germline V gene sequence: CDR1 SGHTA, CDR2 FQGNSA. Trimming cost V 5 bases and J 2 bases, with 10 bases left between them. The CDR3 contains 14 residues. CDR3 DNA sequence: TGTGCCAGCAGCCCCGACTCGGCCTACAATGAGCAGTTCTTC. Its protein is CASSPDSAYNEQFF.

This clone was counted once. The rearrangement joins TRBV6-5 to TRBJ2-7; possibly TRBD1 or TRBD2 for D (5 bases each). CDR3 size: 15 residues. V was pared by 5 bases and J by 6 bases, with 20 bases between. Germline loops: CDR1 MNHEY, CDR2 SVGAGI. Written as DNA, the CDR3 is TGTGCCAGCAGTCACGGGGCCAGGGTATTGTCCGAGCAGTACTTC. Protein sequence: CASSHGARVLSEQYF.

The J gene is TRBJ1-2, the V gene TRBV4-1, with D possibly matching TRBD1 (6 bases). V was pared by 0 bases and J by 4 bases, with 12 bases between. This CDR3 spans 15 amino acids. Germline V CDR1 and CDR2: MGHRA, YSYEKL. For the CDR3, the DNA is TGCGCCAGCAGCCAAGATGGGGGGGCGGGCTATGGCTACACCTTC. Amino acids: CASSQDGGAGYGYTF.

The CDR3 is CASSPRPGQGAVEQYF. CDR3 bases: TGTGCCAGCAGCCCAAGACCGGGACAGGGGGCAGTGGAGCAGTACTTC. This chain joins TRBV7-3 and TRBJ2-7, with 12 bases lining up with TRBD1. The CDR3 has 16 residues. V dropped 5 bases and J dropped 7; count of bases not matched to a gene: 12. Per the germline V gene, CDR1 is SGHTA and CDR2 is FQGTGA.

This chain connects TRBV18 to TRBJ2-5; TRBD1 aligns across 10 bases. The CDR3 has 16 amino acids. V lost 0 bases and J lost 6; bases outside the gene matches: 7. Germline V gene lookup returns CDR1 KGHSH and CDR2 LQKENI. The CDR3 bases are TGTGCCAGCTCACCACCTTCCGGGACAGGGGAAAAGACCCAGTACTTC. This codes for CASSPPSGTGEKTQYF.

The V and J genes are TRBV2 and TRBJ1-5; 8 bases fit TRBD1. V lost 4 bases, J lost 7 bases, and 12 bases stayed unmatched. CDR1 is SNHLY and CDR2 is FYNNEI in the germline V gene. The CDR3 has 16 amino acids. The CDR3 DNA sequence: TGTGCCAGCAGTGCTTACCGGGACAGGAAAATCCAGCCCCAGCATTTT. Protein: CASSAYRDRKIQPQHF.

The J gene is TRBJ1-1, the V gene TRBV7-2; D unresolved. Germline V CDR1 and CDR2: SGHTA, FQGNSA. Trimming took off 0 bases at V and 1 base at J, with 3 bases between the two ends. CDR3 length: 13 residues. The CDR3, as DNA: TGTGCCAGCAGCTTAGCAGGGAACACTGAAGCTTTCTTT. Amino acids: CASSLAGNTEAFF.

The V and J genes are TRBV19 and TRBJ1-2; D call uncertain. V was shortened by 6 bases and J by 4 bases, with 18 bases between the two germline ends. This CDR3 comprises 15 residues. Germline CDR1 LNHDA, CDR2 SQIVND (reference sequence). CDR3 region: CASSHWAVRSYGYTF. CDR3 sequence (DNA): TGTGCCAGTAGCCACTGGGCTGTGAGGTCCTATGGCTACACCTTC.